This record covers a single T cell receptor beta chain. Its target is not known. Germline CDR1 is MNHEY and CDR2 is SMNVEV (reference sequence). Trimming cost V 8 bases and J 0 bases; bases outside gene matches: 13. The CDR3 loop spans 17 amino acids. Researchers built TCR beta libraries using quantitative 5'-RACE with molecular barcodes. TCRdb processed the 5' RACE reads anew with MiXCR; each CDR3 protein has one entry. This table has about 360,000 distinct CDR3 sequences, approximately 22% appearing once. These data are taken from a study of CD8 T cells in ankylosing spondylitis. The study's findings and limits: Earlier reports found some motif variants in synovial fluid and blood in reactive arthritis. Within peripheral blood, clones linked to disease were CD8+ and relatively rare. A motif in TCR beta, a set of 8 or 9 highly homologous variants, appeared characteristic of ankylosing spondylitis blood.

The clonotype originates from a male donor with ankylosing spondylitis or in good health (not recorded which). V is TRBV27 and J is TRBJ2-4; 7 bases are shared with TRBD1. The sequenced material came from blood, either unsorted or a sorted T cell fraction (not recorded which). CDR3 nucleotide sequence: TGTGCCAGCCCAAACTTAACAGGGGCCATAGCCAAAAACATTCAGTACTTC. Translating it yields CASPNLTGAIAKNIQYF.